These 22 T cell receptor beta chains were all obtained from the same sample, sequenced in a study of blood T cells in healthy people across ages. Primers used in a second PCR of roughly 7 to 11 cycles were a sample-barcoded 5' primer and a J-beta primer mix. TCRdb reprocessed the 5' RACE reads with MiXCR, giving one entry per CDR3 protein. Here the sample spans about 830,000 distinct CDR3 sequences, 60% to 80% being singletons. The source material was blood. The receptor set was obtained from a man aged 30 to 45 in good health.

J is TRBJ2-6 and V is TRBV29-1; tentatively, D is TRBD1 (6 bases). The V and J ends lost 6 bases and 1 base respectively, with 16 bases between them. Looked up from germline, CDR1 is SQVTM and CDR2 is ANQGSEA. This CDR3 region has 16 residues. Written as DNA, the CDR3 is TGCAGCGTGCTTCACAGGGATCGGTCTGGGGCCAACGTCCTGACTTTC. Residues: CSVLHRDRSGANVLTF.

The chain uses TRBV10-3 and TRBJ2-4; D is unresolved. The J call is uncertain, as TRBJ2-7 better fits the DNA end. Germline CDR1 reads ENHRY; CDR2 reads SYGVKD. The CDR3 sequence is 12 residues long. The DNA for the CDR3 is TGTGCCATCGGCAGATCGGGTTACGAGCAGTACTTC. Translating it yields CAIGRSGYEQYF.

This clonotype was seen repeatedly, ten times or more. The CDR3 sequence: CASSLSPMTGYGYTF. The CDR3 nucleotides read TGTGCCAGCAGCTTAAGCCCCATGACAGGGTATGGCTACACCTTC. This chain uses TRBV7-3 with TRBJ1-2; TRBD1 matches 7 bases. The J segment lost 5 bases and the V segment lost 1 base, leaving 7 bases of the junction unmatched. The CDR3 is made up of 15 amino acids. Germline loops: CDR1 SGHTA, CDR2 FQGTGA.

The gene calls are TRBV29-1 and TRBJ1-2; perhaps TRBD1 as D (6 bases). Germline CDR1 is SQVTM and CDR2 is ANQGSEA. The CDR3 length is 18 residues. Trimming removed 1 base from V and 0 bases from J, with 21 bases in between. The CDR3 nucleotides read TGCAGCGTTGAAGTATTCGCCGGACAGCGGATTCCTAACTATGGCTACACCTTC. This translates into CSVEVFAGQRIPNYGYTF.

V is TRBV9 and J is TRBJ2-7; 9 nucleotides agree with TRBD2. The junction had 3 bases not matched to a gene; V was cut back by 0 bases and J by 2 bases. Germline V gives CDR1 SGDLS, CDR2 YYNGEE. This CDR3 is 15 amino acids long. Here the CDR3 reads CASSVEAGGPYEQYF. CDR3 bases: TGTGCCAGCAGCGTAGAGGCGGGGGGGCCCTACGAGCAGTACTTC.

Here the CDR3 reads CASSPVGQGASYEQYF. The DNA for the CDR3 is TGTGCCAGCAGCCCCGTTGGGCAGGGGGCTTCCTACGAGCAGTACTTC. The rearrangement links TRBV6-6 to TRBJ2-7; 8 bases are shared with TRBD1. The CDR3 is 16 amino acids. Trimming cost V 6 bases and J 1 base; bases outside gene matches: 11. Looked up from germline, CDR1 is MNHNY and CDR2 is SVGAGI (reference sequence).

For the CDR3, the DNA is TGCAGTGCTACCCCGGGGGCAGCAAACTACGAGCAGTACTTC. This translates into CSATPGAANYEQYF. The chain employs TRBV20-1 and TRBJ2-7; TRBD1 or TRBD2 may be the D gene (6 bases each). V lost 4 bases and J 3 bases, leaving 16 bases between the germline ends. The CDR3 extends over 14 amino acids. Looked up from germline, CDR1 is DFQATT and CDR2 is SNEGSKA (reference sequence).

This chain links TRBV27 with TRBJ2-1, with a tentative D call TRBD2 (7 bases). The CDR3 sequence is 15 residues long. Germline V gene data show CDR1 as MNHEY and CDR2 as SMNVEV (reference sequence). Trimming removed 3 bases at V and 4 bases at J, with 13 bases between. The CDR3 bases are TGTGCCAGCAGTTTGGGGGGGGCGATTTACAATGAGCAGTTCTTC. Its translation is CASSLGGAIYNEQFF.

This sequence joins TRBV27 and TRBJ2-7; TRBD2 agrees at 9 bases. This CDR3 contains 15 residues. J lost 1 base, V lost 7 bases, and 8 bases had no gene match. Germline V gene lookup returns CDR1 MNHEY and CDR2 SMNVEV (reference sequence). The CDR3 region has the DNA TGTGCCAGCACTTGGGCCAGCGGGGGGTCCTACGAGCAGTACTTC. It is translated as CASTWASGGSYEQYF.

The gene calls are TRBV12-3 or TRBV12-4 and TRBJ2-7, with 7 positions matching TRBD2. V trimming: 6 bases; J trimming: 2 bases; junction bases outside the gene matches: 10. CDR3 size: 15 residues. CDR3 DNA: TGTGCCAGCAGGCCCGACGGACTAGGGGCCTACGAGCAGTACTTC. This gives the protein CASRPDGLGAYEQYF.

Only one count was recorded for this clonotype. V gene TRBV18 combines with J gene TRBJ2-5; D perhaps matches TRBD2 (7 bases). V shed 3 bases and J shed 2 bases, with 13 bases lying between them. In germline, CDR1 is KGHSH, CDR2 LQKENI. This CDR3 region has 15 residues. CDR3 loop: CASSPEGGLQETQYF. Written as DNA, the CDR3 is TGTGCCAGCTCACCCGAGGGGGGGTTACAAGAGACCCAGTACTTC. The entire variable domain, with the rest obtained from reference TRBV18 and TRBJ2-5, is as follows: NAGVMQNPRHLVRRRGQEARLRCSPMKGHSHVYWYRQLPEEGLKFMVYLQKENIIDESGMPKERFSAEFPKEGPSILRIQQVVRGDSAAYFCASSPEGGLQETQYFGPGTRLLVL.

This rearrangement joins TRBV5-1 to TRBJ2-7, with a weak D call TRBD2 (5 bases). Trimming took off 4 bases at V and 5 bases at J, with 19 bases between the two ends. Germline lookup yields CDR1 SGHRS and CDR2 YFSETQ. The CDR3 runs to 15 residues. The CDR3 nucleotides read TGCGCCAGCAGCCCCAATCGGGGTCCCCCCGACGAGCAGTACTTC. Amino acid sequence: CASSPNRGPPDEQYF.

The rearrangement links TRBV29-1 to TRBJ2-1; 8 bases match TRBD1. In germline, CDR1 is SQVTM, CDR2 ANQGSEA. CDR3 length equals 15 residues. With V trimmed by 2 bases and J by 3 bases, 6 bases remained unmatched. The CDR3 nucleotides are TGCAGCGTTGAAAAACGTGGGACAGGCTACAATGAGCAGTTCTTC. Translating it yields CSVEKRGTGYNEQFF.

The genes are TRBV27 and TRBJ2-4; a possible D gene is TRBD1 (5 bases). The tail of the sequence fits TRBJ2-7 better, so the J call may be wrong. The CDR3 totals 15 residues. Germline CDR1 is MNHEY and CDR2 is SMNVEV (reference sequence). The chain's CDR3 is CASSLWAGIRDEQYF. DNA for the CDR3: TGTGCCAGCAGTTTATGGGCAGGGATAAGGGACGAGCAGTACTTC.

In DNA form, the CDR3 reads TGTGCCAGCAGTGAAGACAGGGTCATTAATGAGCAGTTCTTC. Translated: CASSEDRVINEQFF. The chain employs TRBV6-1 and TRBJ2-1; tentative D call: TRBD1 (6 bases). Per germline, CDR1 MNHNS and CDR2 SASEGT. Deletions cut 1 base from V and 7 bases from J, with 11 bases between. The CDR3 spans 14 residues.

CDR3 region: CASSLRQGAWNEQFF. The CDR3 bases are TGTGCCAGCAGCTTGAGACAGGGGGCTTGGAATGAGCAGTTCTTC. This sequence joins TRBV5-4 and TRBJ2-1; 10 bases fit TRBD1. CDR3 length: 15 amino acids. J lost 7 bases, V lost 1 base, and 5 bases had no gene match. CDR1 is SGHNT and CDR2 is YYREEE in the germline V gene (reference sequence).

This clonotype has more than one count but fewer than ten. The V and J genes are TRBV4-3 and TRBJ2-7; possible D gene TRBD2, 6 bases. Trimming took off 1 base at V and 0 bases at J, with 13 bases between the two ends. The CDR3 totals 16 residues. Germline V gene data show CDR1 as LGHNA and CDR2 as YSLEER. DNA for the CDR3: TGCGCCAGCAGCCAAGTGACCGGGACTCCCTCCTACGAGCAGTACTTC. Translated: CASSQVTGTPSYEQYF.

The rearrangement links TRBV6-5 to TRBJ1-1, with TRBD1 matching over 12 bases. Germline lookup yields CDR1 MNHEY and CDR2 SVGAGI. The CDR3 is 19 residues long. The V gene end was trimmed by 2 bases and the J gene end by 1 base; junction bases not matched to a gene: 11. This CDR3 reads CASSYRGFGTGGANTEAFF. The CDR3 DNA reads as TGTGCCAGCAGTTACCGGGGATTCGGGACAGGGGGCGCGAACACTGAAGCTTTCTTT.

In its sample, this clonotype was seen a few times. This chain uses TRBV6-5 with TRBJ2-6; the match to TRBD2 covers 7 bases. CDR3 length: 19 residues. V was clipped by 3 bases and J by 1 base; unmatched bases: 12. The germline V gene has CDR1 MNHEY and CDR2 SVGAGI. DNA of the CDR3: TGTGCCAGCAGTTATGGGACTATCCGGGGCCATTCTGGGGCCAACGTCCTGACTTTC. The encoded protein is CASSYGTIRGHSGANVLTF.

The chain combines TRBV20-1 with TRBJ1-6, with D unresolved. Germline V gene data show CDR1 as DFQATT and CDR2 as SNEGSKA (reference sequence). Trimming left V 4 bases short and J 11 bases short, with 15 bases between. The CDR3 loop spans 13 amino acids. CDR3 protein: CSATPGRGTPLHF. DNA for the CDR3: TGCAGTGCTACCCCTGGACGCGGGACACCCCTCCACTTT.

The chain uses TRBV27 and TRBJ2-3; the match to TRBD2 covers 12 bases. Germline CDR1 is MNHEY and CDR2 is SMNVEV (reference sequence). This CDR3 is built from 17 residues. J was trimmed by 4 bases and V by 1 base; bases with no gene match: 6. CDR3 nucleotide sequence: TGTGCCAGCAGTTTATTTTGGACTAGCGGGGTTTCAGATACGCAGTATTTT. As protein: CASSLFWTSGVSDTQYF.

The chain has TRBV10-3 and TRBJ1-2; TRBD1 might be the D (5 bases). Trimming shortened V by 8 bases and J by 4 bases, and 20 bases separated the two germline ends. Per germline, CDR1 ENHRY and CDR2 SYGVKD. This CDR3 has 15 amino acids. CDR3 nucleotide sequence: TGTGCCATCGCCCCGACAGACGGATCAACCTATGGCTACACCTTC. Translation gives CAIAPTDGSTYGYTF.